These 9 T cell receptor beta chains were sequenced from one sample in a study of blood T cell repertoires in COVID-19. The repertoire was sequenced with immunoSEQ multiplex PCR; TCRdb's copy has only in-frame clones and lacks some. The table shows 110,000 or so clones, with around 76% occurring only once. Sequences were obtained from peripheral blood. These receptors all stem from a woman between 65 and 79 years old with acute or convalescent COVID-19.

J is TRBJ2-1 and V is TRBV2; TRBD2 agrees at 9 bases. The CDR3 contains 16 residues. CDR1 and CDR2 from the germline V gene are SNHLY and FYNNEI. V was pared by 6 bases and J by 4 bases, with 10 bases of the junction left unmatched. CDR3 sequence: CASRPNSGGLYNEQFF. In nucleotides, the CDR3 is TGTGCCAGCAGACCAAATAGCGGGGGCCTTTACAATGAGCAGTTCTTC.

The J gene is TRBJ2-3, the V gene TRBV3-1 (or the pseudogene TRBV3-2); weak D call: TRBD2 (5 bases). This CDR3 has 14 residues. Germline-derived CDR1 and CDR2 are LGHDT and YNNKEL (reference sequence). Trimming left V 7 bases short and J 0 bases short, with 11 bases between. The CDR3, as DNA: TGTGCCAGCACCAGACGAGGGAGCACAGATACGCAGTATTTT. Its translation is CASTRRGSTDTQYF.

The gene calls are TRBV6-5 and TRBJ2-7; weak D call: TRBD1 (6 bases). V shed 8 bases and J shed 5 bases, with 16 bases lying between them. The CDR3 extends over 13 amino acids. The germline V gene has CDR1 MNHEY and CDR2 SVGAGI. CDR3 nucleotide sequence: TGTGCCAGCGGTAGGGGGAAATACGACGAGCAGTACTTC. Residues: CASGRGKYDEQYF.

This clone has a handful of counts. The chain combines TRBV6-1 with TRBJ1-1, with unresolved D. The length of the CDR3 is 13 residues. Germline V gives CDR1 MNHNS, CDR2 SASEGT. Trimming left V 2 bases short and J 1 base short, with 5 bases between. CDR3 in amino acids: CASSEIRNTEAFF. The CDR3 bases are TGTGCCAGCAGTGAAATCCGGAACACTGAAGCTTTCTTT.

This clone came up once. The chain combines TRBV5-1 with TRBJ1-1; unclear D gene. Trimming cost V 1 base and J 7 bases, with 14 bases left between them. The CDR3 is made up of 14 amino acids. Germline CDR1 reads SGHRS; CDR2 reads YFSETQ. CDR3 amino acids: CASSLTVSTYEAFF. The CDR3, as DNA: TGCGCCAGCAGCTTGACAGTGTCTACCTATGAAGCTTTCTTT.

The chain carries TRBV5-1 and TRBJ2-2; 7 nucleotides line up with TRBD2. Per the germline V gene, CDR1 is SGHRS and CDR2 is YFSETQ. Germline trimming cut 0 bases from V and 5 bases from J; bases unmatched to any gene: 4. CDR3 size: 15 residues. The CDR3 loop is CASSLGGLITGELFF. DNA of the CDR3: TGCGCCAGCAGCTTGGGGGGACTAATAACCGGGGAGCTGTTTTTT.

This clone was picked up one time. As DNA, the CDR3 is TGTGCCAGCAGTCCGACAGGGGGGGGTGACATTCAGTACTTC. Its protein is CASSPTGGGDIQYF. The V and J genes are TRBV27 and TRBJ2-4; 9 bases are a match to TRBD1. J gave up 8 bases and V 5 bases, and 7 bases lay outside the gene matches. The CDR3 length is 14 residues. CDR1 and CDR2 from the germline V gene are MNHEY and SMNVEV (reference sequence).

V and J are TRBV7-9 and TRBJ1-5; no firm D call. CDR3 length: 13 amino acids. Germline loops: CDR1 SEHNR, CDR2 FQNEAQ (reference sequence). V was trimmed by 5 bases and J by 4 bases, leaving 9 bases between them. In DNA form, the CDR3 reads TGTGCCAGCAGCCCCAGAGGAAATCAGCCCCAGCATTTT. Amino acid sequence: CASSPRGNQPQHF.

The CDR3 nucleotides are TGTGCCAGCAGTAAAAACGGGGACACAGGCGAGCAGTACTTC. Translating it yields CASSKNGDTGEQYF. The chain links TRBV21-1 to TRBJ2-7; the table names TRBD1, a call not compared with the DNA. TRBV21-1 has pseudogene status. The CDR3 length is 14 residues.